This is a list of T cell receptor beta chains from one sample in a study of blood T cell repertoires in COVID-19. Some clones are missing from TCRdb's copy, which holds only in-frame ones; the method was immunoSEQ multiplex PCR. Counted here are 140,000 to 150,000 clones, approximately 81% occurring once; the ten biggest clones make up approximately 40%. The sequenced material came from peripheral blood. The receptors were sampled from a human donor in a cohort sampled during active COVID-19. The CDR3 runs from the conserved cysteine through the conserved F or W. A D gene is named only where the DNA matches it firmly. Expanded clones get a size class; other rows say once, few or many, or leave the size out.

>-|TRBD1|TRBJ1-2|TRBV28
TGTGCCAGCAGTCAGGACAGGGGGCCTATCTATGGCTACACCTTC
CASSQDRGPIYGYTF
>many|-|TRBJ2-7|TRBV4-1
TGCGCCAGCAGCCAACCTCCGGGACAAGACTCCTACGAGCAGTACTTC
CASSQPPGQDSYEQYF
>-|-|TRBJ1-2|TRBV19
TGTGCCAGTACCTCATCGGGGGTCCAAGGCTACACCTTC
CASTSSGVQGYTF
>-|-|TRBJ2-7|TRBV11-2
TGTGCCAGCAGCTTTGGGGGGGGCCTATACGAGCAGTACTTC
CASSFGGGLYEQYF
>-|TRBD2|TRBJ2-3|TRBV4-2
TGTGCCAGCAGCCAGGGAGGAGCGGGAGACACAGATACGCAGTATTTT
CASSQGGAGDTDTQYF
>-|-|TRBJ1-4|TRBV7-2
TGTGCCAGCAGCTTAGCAGCGCGGGAGGTGTGGTTTTTT
CASSLAAREVWFF
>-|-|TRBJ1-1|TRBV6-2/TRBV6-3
TGTGCCAGCAGTTTCCAACGGTGGAACACTGAAGCTTTCTTT
CASSFQRWNTEAFF
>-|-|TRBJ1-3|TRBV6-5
TGTGCCTGCGGGGGCGCTGGAAACACCATATATTTT
CACGGAGNTIYF
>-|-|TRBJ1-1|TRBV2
TGTGCCAGCGCCGGGGGGGGCACTGAAGCTTTCTTT
CASAGGGTEAFF
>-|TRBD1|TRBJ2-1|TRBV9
TGTGCCAGCAGCGTAGCCACATATACAGGGGGGAGCTACAATGAGCAGTTCTTC
CASSVATYTGGSYNEQFF
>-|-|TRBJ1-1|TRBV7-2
TGTGCCAGCACTCGAGGGGTAGGGGGCACTGAAGCTTTCTTT
CASTRGVGGTEAFF
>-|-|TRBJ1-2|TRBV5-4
TGTGCCAGCAGCCCCCGGGGGGGGCGGGACTATGGCTACACCTTC
CASSPRGGRDYGYTF
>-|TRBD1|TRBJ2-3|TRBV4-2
TGTGCCAGCAGCCAAGATCGGACAGGGTACACAGATACGCAGTATTTT
CASSQDRTGYTDTQYF
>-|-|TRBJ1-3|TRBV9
TGTGCCAGCAGCGTAGGGGAGGGCATTCCTGGAAACACCATATATTTT
CASSVGEGIPGNTIYF
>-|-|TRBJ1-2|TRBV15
TGTGCCACCAGCAGGGAGTCCTATGGCTACACCTTC
CATSRESYGYTF
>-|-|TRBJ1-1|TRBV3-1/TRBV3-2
TGTGCCAGCAACCGGGGGAACACTGAAGCTTTCTTT
CASNRGNTEAFF
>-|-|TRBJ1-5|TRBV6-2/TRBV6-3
TGTGCCAGCAGTGAGGGTGAGCCCCAGCATTTT
CASSEGEPQHF
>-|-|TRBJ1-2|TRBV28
TGTGCCAGCAGTTTAGGGCAGGGTGGGGGCTACACCTTC
CASSLGQGGGYTF
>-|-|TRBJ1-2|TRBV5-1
TGCGCCAGCAGCCCCGGGACACAGACTAACTATGGCTACACCTTC
CASSPGTQTNYGYTF
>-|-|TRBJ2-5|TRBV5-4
TGTGCCAGCAGCCCGGAGAGGGCCGGAGGGACCCAGTACTTC
CASSPERAGGTQYF
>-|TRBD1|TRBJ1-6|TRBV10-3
TGTGCCATCAACCGGGACAGGGCACTACCCCTCCACTTT
CAINRDRALPLHF
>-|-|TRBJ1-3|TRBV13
TGTGCCAGCAGCTTTGAAGGAGGGATATTAGGTGGAAACACCATATATTTT
CASSFEGGILGGNTIYF
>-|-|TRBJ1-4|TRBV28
TGTGCCAGCAGGATCCACAGGGAAAGAGCAAGTGAAAAACTGTTTTTT
CASRIHRERASEKLFF
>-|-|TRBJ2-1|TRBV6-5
TGTGCCAGCACGAAAGGGCAGGGCCCCTACAATGAGCAGTTCTTC
CASTKGQGPYNEQFF
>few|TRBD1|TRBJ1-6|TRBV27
TGTGCCAGCAGTTTATCCAGGGGGATTAATTCACCCCTCCACTTT
CASSLSRGINSPLHF
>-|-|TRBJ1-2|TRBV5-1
TGCGCCAGCAGCTTGGTGGGGGGTGGCTACACCTTC
CASSLVGGGYTF
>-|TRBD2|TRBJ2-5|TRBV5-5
TGTGCCAGCAGATCCGGACTAGCGAGGGGCCAAGAGACCCAGTACTTC
CASRSGLARGQETQYF
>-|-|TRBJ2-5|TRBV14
TGTGCCAGCAGCCAAGGAGGAGAGACCCAGTACTTC
CASSQGGETQYF
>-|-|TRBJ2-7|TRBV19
TGTGCCAGTAGCCGCAACGGACAGCTCTCCTACGAGCAGTACTTC
CASSRNGQLSYEQYF